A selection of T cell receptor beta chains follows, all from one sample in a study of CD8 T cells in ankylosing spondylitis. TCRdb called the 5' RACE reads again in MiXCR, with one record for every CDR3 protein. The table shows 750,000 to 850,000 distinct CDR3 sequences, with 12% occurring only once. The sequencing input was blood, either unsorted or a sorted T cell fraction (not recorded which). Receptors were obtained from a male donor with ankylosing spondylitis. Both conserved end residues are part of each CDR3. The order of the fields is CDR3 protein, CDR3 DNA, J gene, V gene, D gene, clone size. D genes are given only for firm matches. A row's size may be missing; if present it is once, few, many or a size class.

CDR3 protein: CASSLVVGGPENEQFF
CDR3 DNA: TGTGCCAGCAGCTTGGTCGTGGGAGGGCCAGAAAATGAGCAGTTCTTC
J gene: TRBJ2-1
V gene: TRBV7-9
D gene: TRBD2
clone size: few

CDR3 protein: CASSLEPYNEQFF
CDR3 DNA: TGTGCCAGCAGCTTAGAGCCCTACAATGAGCAGTTCTTC
J gene: TRBJ2-1
V gene: TRBV7-9
D gene: NA
clone size: many

CDR3 protein: CSGSGGGDTQYF
CDR3 DNA: TGCAGCGGATCGGGGGGCGGAGATACGCAGTATTTT
J gene: TRBJ2-3
V gene: TRBV29-1
D gene: NA
clone size: many

CDR3 protein: CSARAGTGSDGYTF
CDR3 DNA: TGCAGTGCTAGAGCCGGGACAGGGTCCGATGGCTACACCTTC
J gene: TRBJ1-2
V gene: TRBV20-1
D gene: TRBD1
clone size: few

CDR3 protein: CATSDGDQPQHF
CDR3 DNA: TGTGCCACCAGCGATGGGGATCAGCCCCAGCATTTT
J gene: TRBJ1-5
V gene: TRBV24-1
D gene: NA
clone size: NA

CDR3 protein: CATSREYYQETQYF
CDR3 DNA: TGTGCCACCAGCAGAGAGTATTACCAAGAGACCCAGTACTTC
J gene: TRBJ2-5
V gene: TRBV15
D gene: NA
clone size: NA

CDR3 protein: CATSRATGEADTQYF
CDR3 DNA: TGTGCCACCAGCAGAGCAACGGGAGAAGCAGATACGCAGTATTTT
J gene: TRBJ2-3
V gene: TRBV15
D gene: NA
clone size: NA

CDR3 protein: CASSFGQGPNQPQHF
CDR3 DNA: TGCGCCAGCAGCTTCGGACAGGGCCCTAATCAGCCCCAGCATTTT
J gene: TRBJ1-5
V gene: TRBV5-1
D gene: TRBD1
clone size: NA

CDR3 protein: CASSYRDKTYEQYF
CDR3 DNA: TGTGCCAGCAGTTACAGAGACAAAACCTACGAGCAGTACTTC
J gene: TRBJ2-7
V gene: TRBV6-5
D gene: NA
clone size: NA

CDR3 protein: CASSVDWRGGYTF
CDR3 DNA: TGTGCCAGCAGCGTAGACTGGCGAGGAGGCTACACCTTC
J gene: TRBJ1-2
V gene: TRBV9
D gene: NA
clone size: NA

CDR3 protein: CASSSPGVGNSPLHF
CDR3 DNA: TGTGCCAGCAGTTCCCCGGGCGTTGGAAATTCACCCCTCCACTTT
J gene: TRBJ1-6
V gene: TRBV28
D gene: NA
clone size: few

CDR3 protein: CASSLRENAFF
CDR3 DNA: TGTGCCAGCAGCTTAAGAGAAAATGCTTTCTTT
J gene: TRBJ1-1
V gene: TRBV7-9
D gene: NA
clone size: NA

CDR3 protein: CSNAHPGLAGNNEQFF
CDR3 DNA: TGCAGCAATGCGCACCCCGGACTAGCGGGGAACAATGAGCAGTTCTTC
J gene: TRBJ2-1
V gene: TRBV20-1
D gene: TRBD2
clone size: few

CDR3 protein: CASNRGGSEKLFF
CDR3 DNA: TGTGCCAGCAACAGGGGCGGGAGTGAAAAACTGTTTTTT
J gene: TRBJ1-4
V gene: TRBV25-1
D gene: TRBD1
clone size: few

CDR3 protein: CASSLNRGLNTEAFF
CDR3 DNA: TGCGCCAGCAGCTTGAACAGGGGTTTGAACACTGAAGCTTTCTTT
J gene: TRBJ1-1
V gene: TRBV5-1
D gene: TRBD1
clone size: many

CDR3 protein: CASSGGFGANVLTF
CDR3 DNA: TGTGCCAGCAGCGGGGGGTTCGGGGCCAACGTCCTGACTTTC
J gene: TRBJ2-6
V gene: TRBV12-3/TRBV12-4
D gene: TRBD2
clone size: NA

CDR3 protein: CATSTARPNTEAFF
CDR3 DNA: TGTGCCACCAGCACCGCGAGGCCGAACACTGAAGCTTTCTTT
J gene: TRBJ1-1
V gene: TRBV15
D gene: NA
clone size: many

CDR3 protein: CASSLTGWGTEAFF
CDR3 DNA: TGTGCCAGCAGCCTAACAGGGTGGGGTACTGAAGCTTTCTTT
J gene: TRBJ1-1
V gene: TRBV5-4
D gene: NA
clone size: NA

CDR3 protein: CASSWRGLSTDTQYF
CDR3 DNA: TGTGCCAGCAGCTGGCGGGGCCTGAGCACAGATACGCAGTATTTT
J gene: TRBJ2-3
V gene: TRBV5-6
D gene: NA
clone size: NA

CDR3 protein: CASSWGQGGGGTEAFF
CDR3 DNA: TGTGCCAGCAGCTGGGGACAGGGAGGAGGTGGCACTGAAGCTTTCTTT
J gene: TRBJ1-1
V gene: TRBV7-9
D gene: TRBD1
clone size: many

CDR3 protein: CSAPGWAEKLFF
CDR3 DNA: TGCAGTGCCCCCGGCTGGGCTGAAAAACTGTTTTTT
J gene: TRBJ1-4
V gene: TRBV20-1
D gene: NA
clone size: NA

CDR3 protein: CASSLVPHVAGTPYEQYF
CDR3 DNA: TGTGCCAGCAGCTTGGTCCCCCACGTAGCAGGGACCCCCTACGAGCAGTACTTC
J gene: TRBJ2-7
V gene: TRBV11-2
D gene: NA
clone size: many

CDR3 protein: CASSEWGYGYTF
CDR3 DNA: TGTGCCAGCAGTGAATGGGGCTATGGCTACACCTTC
J gene: TRBJ1-2
V gene: TRBV25-1
D gene: NA
clone size: few

CDR3 protein: CASSPILSSYEQYF
CDR3 DNA: TGCGCCAGCAGTCCGATCCTAAGCTCCTACGAGCAGTACTTC
J gene: TRBJ2-7
V gene: TRBV23-1
D gene: NA
clone size: NA